The 12 T cell receptor beta chains below all came from one sample that was sequenced in a study of blood T cell repertoires in COVID-19. Profiled with immunoSEQ multiplex PCR; TCRdb holds only in-frame clones, not every one. The table shows approximately 200,000 clones, with 82% occurring only once. The sequenced sample consisted of peripheral blood. The receptors come from a human donor with acute or convalescent COVID-19. The donor label of this sample is uncertain.

The sample holds one count of this clone. The rearrangement joins TRBV5-4 to TRBJ2-2, with 14 bases lining up with TRBD2. V lost 4 bases, J lost 1 base, and 6 bases stayed unmatched. CDR1 is SGHNT, CDR2 YYREEE, per germline (reference sequence). CDR3 size: 18 residues. CDR3 loop: CASSPRLAGGGNTGELFF. CDR3 coding DNA: TGTGCCAGCAGCCCCCGACTAGCGGGAGGGGGGAACACCGGGGAGCTGTTTTTT.

The chain combines TRBV28 with TRBJ2-3, with D perhaps matching TRBD2 (5 bases). CDR3 length: 14 residues. The germline gives CDR1 MDHEN, CDR2 SYDVKM. V lost 6 bases and J 0 bases, leaving 10 bases between the germline ends. CDR3 DNA: TGTGCCAGCAGCCGGGCGGGTAGCACAGATACGCAGTATTTT. It yields the protein CASSRAGSTDTQYF.

The gene calls are TRBV6-1 and TRBJ1-2; weak D call: TRBD1 (6 bases). There are 17 residues in the CDR3. Trimming pared 2 bases from V and 2 bases from J, leaving 18 bases between. Germline V gene lookup returns CDR1 MNHNS and CDR2 SASEGT. The CDR3 DNA is TGTGCCAGCAGTGAAAGAGGTGCCGGGACAAAAAACTATGGCTACACCTTC. It yields the protein CASSERGAGTKNYGYTF.

Turning to this clone: The sample carries other DNA sequences with the same CDR3. The rearrangement joins TRBV19 to TRBJ2-6, with TRBD1 matching over 8 bases. The CDR3 covers 16 residues. V was clipped by 3 bases and J by 0 bases; unmatched bases: 1. Germline values: CDR1 LNHDA, CDR2 SQIVND (reference sequence). In DNA, the CDR3 is TGTGCCAGTAGTATTGGACAGGGCTCTGGGGCCAACGTCCTGACTTTC. Its translation is CASSIGQGSGANVLTF.

The genes are TRBV11-2 and TRBJ2-3; no clear D gene. This CDR3 spans 16 amino acids. Germline values: CDR1 SGHAT, CDR2 FQNNGV. Deletions cut 4 bases from V and 0 bases from J, with 14 bases between. CDR3: CASSSGRVRSTDTQYF. For the CDR3, the DNA is TGTGCCAGCAGCTCAGGCCGAGTACGTAGCACAGATACGCAGTATTTT.

V usage is TRBV2 and J usage is TRBJ2-5, with 7 positions matching TRBD1. Germline trimming cut 6 bases from V and 0 bases from J; bases unmatched to any gene: 7. Germline V gene sequence: CDR1 SNHLY, CDR2 FYNNEI. The CDR3 has 15 amino acids. The CDR3 nucleotides are TGTGCCAGCAGACTCGGACAGGTCTACCAAGAGACCCAGTACTTC. This sequence encodes CASRLGQVYQETQYF.

This chain uses TRBV7-9 with TRBJ1-1; the D gene is possibly TRBD1 (5 bases). Trimming took 5 bases from V and 0 from J, leaving 22 bases between them. The CDR3 runs to 18 residues. Germline CDR1 and CDR2: SEHNR and FQNEAQ (reference sequence). CDR3 sequence reads: CASSPTGRRVPMNTEAFF. CDR3 DNA: TGTGCCAGCAGCCCCACGGGGCGGAGGGTTCCCATGAACACTGAAGCTTTCTTT.

The rearrangement uses TRBV5-1 and TRBJ1-1; maybe TRBD1 (6 bases). CDR3 length: 14 residues. CDR1 is SGHRS and CDR2 is YFSETQ in the germline V gene. V lost 0 bases, J lost 5 bases, and 11 bases lay in between. The CDR3 region has the DNA TGCGCCAGCAGCTTGGCGGAAGGGGGTACTGAAGCTTTCTTT. The encoded protein is CASSLAEGGTEAFF.

The CDR3 spells CSGDRLGVDFF. The CDR3 DNA sequence: TGCAGTGGAGACAGGCTAGGGGTGGATTTCTTT. This chain joins TRBV20-1 and TRBJ1-1; D may be TRBD1 (6 bases). This CDR3 is built from 11 residues. Germline CDR1 DFQATT, CDR2 SNEGSKA (reference sequence). V lost 7 bases and J lost 13, with 19 bases in between.

In this sample, this clone turned up a few times. This rearrangement joins TRBV10-1 to TRBJ2-3, with D hard to call. Trimming cost V 0 bases and J 4 bases, with 11 bases left between them. The length of the CDR3 is 15 residues. Germline assignment: CDR1 WNHNN and CDR2 SYGVQD (reference sequence). CDR3 sequence: CASSESSRGADTQYF. The CDR3 DNA is TGCGCCAGCAGTGAGTCGAGCAGAGGCGCAGATACGCAGTATTTT.

V is TRBV25-1 and J is TRBJ2-7; possible D gene TRBD1, 6 bases. The germline CDR1 and CDR2 sequences are MGHDK and SYGVNS. This CDR3 comprises 11 residues. V was clipped by 7 bases and J by 4 bases, with 8 bases between them. This CDR3 reads CASKGQYEQYF. The CDR3 DNA is TGTGCCAGCAAGGGACAATACGAGCAGTACTTC.

The V and J genes are TRBV4-1 and TRBJ1-1; D possibly corresponds to TRBD1 (5 bases). This CDR3 is 15 amino acids long. Looked up from germline, CDR1 is MGHRA and CDR2 is YSYEKL. Between the trimmed V and J ends, which lost 1 base and 4 bases, there was a span of 13 bases. The CDR3: CASSQVGGGGTEAFF. In nucleotides, the CDR3 is TGCGCCAGCAGCCAAGTTGGGGGAGGAGGCACTGAAGCTTTCTTT.